Listed here is a single T cell receptor (beta chain). Its antigen is unidentified. The ends were cut back, 2 bases at V and 0 bases at J, with 11 bases in the middle. CDR1 is SGDLS and CDR2 is YYNGEE in the germline V gene. CDR3 length equals 15 residues. The data derive from a study of CD8 T cells in ankylosing spondylitis. TCRdb re-derived calls from the 5' RACE reads in MiXCR, one entry per CDR3 protein. Of about 540,000 distinct CDR3 sequences listed, 9.5% to 15% are singletons. Study-wide points: Disease-linked clones bore a CD8+ phenotype, appearing relatively rarely in peripheral blood. Disease-linked clones reportedly concentrated significantly in matched ankylosing spondylitis synovial fluid. Ankylosing spondylitis blood appeared to carry a characteristic TCR beta motif of roughly eight highly homologous variants.

Specimen: blood, either unsorted or a sorted T cell fraction (not recorded which). The source of this sequence is a male donor with ankylosing spondylitis. The chain couples TRBV9 to TRBJ1-2; D remains unclear. The CDR3 DNA is TGTGCCAGCAGCGTTGGAGGGATGGCTAACTATGGCTACACCTTC. As protein: CASSVGGMANYGYTF. The variable domain in full, completed from reference TRBV9 and TRBJ1-2, reads DSGVTQTPKHLITATGQRVTLRCSPRSGDLSVYWYQQSLDQGLQFLIQYYNGEERAKGNILERFSAQQFPDLHSELNLSSLELGDSALYFCASSVGGMANYGYTFGSGTRLTVV.